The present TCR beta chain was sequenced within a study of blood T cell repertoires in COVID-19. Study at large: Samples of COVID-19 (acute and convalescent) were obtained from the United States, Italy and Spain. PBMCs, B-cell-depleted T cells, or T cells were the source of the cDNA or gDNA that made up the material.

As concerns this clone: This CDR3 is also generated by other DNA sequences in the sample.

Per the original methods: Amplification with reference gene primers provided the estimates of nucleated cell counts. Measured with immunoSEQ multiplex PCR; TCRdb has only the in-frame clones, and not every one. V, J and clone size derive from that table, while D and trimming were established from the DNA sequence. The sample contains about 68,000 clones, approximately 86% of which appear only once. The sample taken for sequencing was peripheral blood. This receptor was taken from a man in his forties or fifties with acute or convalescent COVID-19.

CDR3 in amino acids: CASSPGTSGYNEQFF. CDR3 DNA: TGTGCCAGTAGTCCCGGGACTAGCGGTTACAATGAGCAGTTCTTC. The rearrangement links TRBV19 to TRBJ2-1, with 11 bases that match TRBD2. The V gene's germline CDR1 is LNHDA and CDR2 SQIVND (reference sequence). The CDR3 has 15 residues. Trimming at V came to 5 bases and at J to 4 bases, leaving 4 bases not matched to a gene. Combining the CDR3 with reference TRBV19 and TRBJ2-1 gives the whole variable domain DGGITQSPKYLFRKEGQNVTLSCEQNLNHDAMYWYRQDPGQGLRLIYYSQIVNDFQKGDIAEGYSVSREKKESFPLTVTSAQKNPTAFYLCASSPGTSGYNEQFFGPGTRLTVL.